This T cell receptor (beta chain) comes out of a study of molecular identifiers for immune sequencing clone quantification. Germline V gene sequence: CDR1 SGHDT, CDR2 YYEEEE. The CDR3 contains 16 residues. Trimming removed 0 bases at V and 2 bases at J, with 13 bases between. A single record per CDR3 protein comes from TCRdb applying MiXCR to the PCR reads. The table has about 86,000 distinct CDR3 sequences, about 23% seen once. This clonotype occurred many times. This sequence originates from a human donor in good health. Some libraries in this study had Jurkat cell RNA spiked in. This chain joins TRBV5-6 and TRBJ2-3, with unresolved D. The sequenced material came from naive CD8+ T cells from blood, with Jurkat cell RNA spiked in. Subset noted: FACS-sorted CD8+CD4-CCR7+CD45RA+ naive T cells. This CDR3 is CASSLDEFGPTDTQYF. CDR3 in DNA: TGTGCCAGCAGCTTGGACGAGTTTGGACCCACAGATACGCAGTATTTT.